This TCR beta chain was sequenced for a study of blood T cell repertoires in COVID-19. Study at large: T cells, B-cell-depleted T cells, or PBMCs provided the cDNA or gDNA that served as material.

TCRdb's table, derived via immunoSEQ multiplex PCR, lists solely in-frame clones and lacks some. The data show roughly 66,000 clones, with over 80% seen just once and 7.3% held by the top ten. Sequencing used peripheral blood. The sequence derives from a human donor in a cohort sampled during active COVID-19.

CDR3 sequence reads: CTSAKAPMTSGPYSYNEQFF. CDR3 bases: TGCACCAGCGCCAAAGCCCCGATGACTAGCGGGCCTTACTCCTACAATGAGCAGTTCTTC. V gene TRBV1 combines with J gene TRBJ2-1; the table gives TRBD2 as D, unverified against the DNA. TRBV1 is shown as a pseudogene. The CDR3 contains 20 residues.